Below are 24 T cell receptor beta chains sequenced from a single sample in a study of CD8 T cells in ankylosing spondylitis (dated by TCRdb to the late 2010s). To prepare the library, 5' RACE was applied. Sequenced using an Illumina HiSeq 2500. TCRdb redid the processing of the public reads, applying fastp at Q25 and MiXCR, and retained in-frame beta chains. Merged by CDR3 protein, the rows form single entries marked with the most common genes and DNA. The sample profile shows a few hundred thousand distinct CDR3 sequences; over 15% of them were found once. Approximately 33% of the sample comes from the top ten. Sequencing was carried out using blood, either unsorted or a sorted T cell fraction (not recorded which). These receptors came from a male donor with ankylosing spondylitis or in good health (not recorded which).

The gene calls are TRBV29-1 and TRBJ2-7; tentative D call: TRBD2 (6 bases). The CDR3 contains 13 residues. Between the trimmed V and J ends, which lost 1 base and 3 bases, there was a span of 10 bases. Germline loops: CDR1 SQVTM, CDR2 ANQGSEA. The DNA for the CDR3 is TGCAGCGTTGAAGGTCACGGGGGCTACGAGCAGTACTTC. It encodes CSVEGHGGYEQYF.

There are a few counts of this clonotype. The CDR3: CASSYSIQGYEQYF. CDR3 nucleotides: TGTGCCAGCAGTTACTCGATCCAGGGGTACGAGCAGTACTTC. This chain joins TRBV6-5 and TRBJ2-7; D is perhaps TRBD1 (6 bases). Trimming removed 0 bases at V and 4 bases at J, with 10 bases between. Germline loops: CDR1 MNHEY, CDR2 SVGAGI. The CDR3 consists of 14 residues.

The CDR3 nucleotides are TGTGCCAGCAGTCCCTGGCAGGGTGTCAACGAGCAGTACTTC. Translation: CASSPWQGVNEQYF. The gene calls are TRBV12-3 or TRBV12-4 and TRBJ2-7; D perhaps matches TRBD1 (5 bases). The CDR3 spans 14 residues. Trimming stripped 5 bases from V and 5 bases from J, with 16 bases between.

The chain couples TRBV11-2 to TRBJ2-2; perhaps TRBD2 as D (6 bases). The CDR3 runs 18 residues. Between the trimmed V and J ends, which lost 2 bases and 6 bases, there was a span of 22 bases. CDR1 is SGHAT, CDR2 FQNNGV, per germline. The CDR3 sequence is CASSLYMRAGLEAGELFF. In nucleotides, the CDR3 is TGTGCCAGCAGCTTATATATGCGAGCGGGCCTAGAGGCCGGGGAGCTGTTTTTT.

In its sample, this clonotype was seen many times. The chain links TRBV12-3 or TRBV12-4 to TRBJ2-1; possibly TRBD1 for D (7 bases). This CDR3 has 11 amino acids. Between the trimmed V and J ends, which lost 5 bases and 15 bases, there was a span of 14 bases. The CDR3 reads CASSPGQGGFF. The CDR3 DNA is TGTGCCAGCAGTCCCGGTCAGGGGGGGTTCTTC.

This chain connects TRBV5-1 to TRBJ2-1, with a possible D match to TRBD2 (5 bases). The germline V gene has CDR1 SGHRS and CDR2 YFSETQ. CDR3 length equals 14 residues. V was pared by 9 bases and J by 5 bases, with 18 bases between. Here the CDR3 reads CATKTTPGDNEQFF. The CDR3 nucleotides are TGCGCCACCAAAACAACCCCCGGGGACAATGAGCAGTTCTTC.

This clonotype has a count of ten or more. CDR3 bases: TGTGCCAGCAGCCCGACAGGCAATTCCCGGGAGCAGTTCTTC. Translation: CASSPTGNSREQFF. J is TRBJ2-1 and V is TRBV9, with a possible D match to TRBD1 (6 bases). The CDR3 spans 14 residues. V shed 4 bases and J shed 10 bases, with 18 bases lying between them. Germline CDR1 SGDLS, CDR2 YYNGEE.

The CDR3 nucleotides read TGTGCCAGCAGCCTCGGACAGGGGGATAATGAAAAACTGTTTTTT. Translated, it gives CASSLGQGDNEKLFF. This chain joins TRBV3-1 and TRBJ1-4; TRBD1 matches at 10 bases. The germline gives CDR1 LGHDT, CDR2 YNNKEL (reference sequence). There are 15 residues in the CDR3. V gave up 4 bases and J gave up 4 bases; unmatched junction bases: 3.

For the CDR3, the DNA is TGTGCCAGCAGTGAATACGAGCAGTACTTC. Encoded protein: CASSEYEQYF. The gene calls are TRBV2 and TRBJ2-7; D call uncertain. CDR1 and CDR2 from the germline V gene are SNHLY and FYNNEI. The V and J ends lost 2 bases and 4 bases respectively, with 0 bases between them. The CDR3 is 10 residues long.

V usage is TRBV29-1 and J usage is TRBJ2-7, with D hard to call. Between the trimmed V and J ends, which lost 3 bases and 6 bases, there was a span of 15 bases. The CDR3 runs 13 residues. Per germline, CDR1 SQVTM and CDR2 ANQGSEA. CDR3 nucleotides: TGCAGCGTTGAGGGGTCAGGTTTCGCCGAGCAGTACTTC. Residues: CSVEGSGFAEQYF.

With regard to this clonotype: Relative to the germline gene, one junction end is altered; a read error may explain this. The V gene is TRBV7-3, the J gene TRBJ1-5; D ambiguous. The germline V gene encodes CDR1 SGHTA and CDR2 FQGTGA. This CDR3 contains 13 residues. In DNA, the CDR3 is TGTGACAGCAGCTTAAGCAGCAATCAGCCCCAGCATTTT. Its translation is CDSSLSSNQPQHF.

The J gene is TRBJ1-1, the V gene TRBV7-8; D remains unclear. Per the germline V gene, CDR1 is SGHVS and CDR2 is FQNEAQ. V was pared by 3 bases and J by 0 bases, with 5 bases between. There are 13 residues in the CDR3. Here the CDR3 reads CASSFVMNTEAFF. The CDR3 bases are TGTGCCAGCAGCTTTGTAATGAACACTGAAGCTTTCTTT.

This clonotype showed up just a few times. The rearrangement links TRBV14 to TRBJ2-5; D possibly matches TRBD1 or TRBD2 (5 bases each). V was shortened by 1 base and J by 0 bases, with 12 bases between the two germline ends. The CDR3 is made up of 16 amino acids. Germline loops: CDR1 SGHDN, CDR2 FVKESK. DNA for the CDR3: TGTGCCAGCAGCCAAGTCGACGGGACGTACCAAGAGACCCAGTACTTC. Its translation: CASSQVDGTYQETQYF.

J is TRBJ2-7 and V is TRBV7-8; 8 bases fit TRBD2. This CDR3 comprises 16 residues. The junction had 13 bases not matched to a gene; V was cut back by 5 bases and J by 4 bases. Germline lookup yields CDR1 SGHVS and CDR2 FQNEAQ. CDR3 in amino acids: CASSPPGGQGTYEQYF. CDR3 sequence (DNA): TGTGCCAGCAGCCCCCCGGGAGGGCAGGGGACATACGAGCAGTACTTC.

This rearrangement joins TRBV29-1 to TRBJ2-1; 7 nucleotides agree with TRBD2. Germline trimming cut 3 bases from V and 7 bases from J; bases unmatched to any gene: 12. From germline, CDR1 is SQVTM and CDR2 ANQGSEA. This CDR3 is built from 15 residues. Here the CDR3 reads CSVDETSLSGNEQFF. The CDR3 DNA follows: TGCAGCGTTGATGAGACTAGCCTTTCGGGTAATGAGCAGTTCTTC.

The chain joins TRBV27 to TRBJ1-2; maybe TRBD1 (5 bases). The CDR3 covers 13 residues. Trimming removed 3 bases from V and 3 bases from J, with 8 bases in between. Germline V gene data show CDR1 as MNHEY and CDR2 as SMNVEV (reference sequence). CDR3 loop: CASSFGTHYGYTF. The CDR3 DNA follows: TGTGCCAGCAGTTTTGGGACCCACTATGGCTACACCTTC.

The chain combines TRBV7-9 with TRBJ1-1, with D possibly TRBD1 on 6 matching bases. The CDR3 is made up of 14 amino acids. Trimming removed 1 base from V and 5 bases from J, with 11 bases in between. Germline CDR1 and CDR2: SEHNR and FQNEAQ (reference sequence). CDR3 nucleotides: TGTGCCAGCAGCTTAGGAGACAGGATGACTGAAGCTTTCTTT. Residues: CASSLGDRMTEAFF.

The chain employs TRBV2 and TRBJ2-1; no firm D call. Between the trimmed V and J ends, which lost 2 bases and 7 bases, there was a span of 12 bases. The CDR3 consists of 14 residues. CDR1 is SNHLY, CDR2 FYNNEI, per germline. The CDR3 sequence: CASSEPPLGNEQFF. CDR3 bases: TGTGCCAGCAGTGAACCGCCCTTAGGGAATGAGCAGTTCTTC.

This clonotype was seen only a few times. This chain's CDR3 is CSAVTESSYNEQFF. CDR3 sequence (DNA): TGCAGTGCAGTAACAGAGAGCTCCTACAATGAGCAGTTCTTC. The chain is built from TRBV20-1 and TRBJ2-1; D not resolved. Germline V lookup: CDR1 DFQATT, CDR2 SNEGSKA (reference sequence). The CDR3 extends over 14 amino acids. V was trimmed by 6 bases and J by 0 bases, leaving 12 bases between them.

This clonotype was counted many times. The chain has TRBV4-2 and TRBJ2-1; a weak D match, TRBD2 (6 bases). V was clipped by 6 bases and J by 10 bases, with 10 bases between them. This CDR3 has 11 amino acids. Germline values: CDR1 LGHNA, CDR2 YNFKEQ. Written as DNA, the CDR3 is TGTGCCAGCAGGCTACTAGCCGAGCAGTTCTTC. Translation: CASRLLAEQFF.

This clonotype came up a few times. The chain joins TRBV12-3 or TRBV12-4 to TRBJ2-1; no clear D. The V end lost 5 bases, the J end lost 1 base, and 21 bases lay between the germline ends. The CDR3 runs 18 residues. The CDR3 DNA follows: TGTGCCAGCAGTCCCGGTGAGGAATGGTTTCCTTCCTACAATGAGCAGTTCTTC. Protein: CASSPGEEWFPSYNEQFF.

The chain couples TRBV7-9 to TRBJ2-2; D might be TRBD2 (6 bases). V was clipped by 6 bases and J by 4 bases, with 9 bases between them. CDR1 SEHNR and CDR2 FQNEAQ come from the germline V gene (reference sequence). The CDR3 has 13 residues. CDR3 in DNA: TGTGCCAGCAGTCATAGCGGCACCGGGGAGCTGTTTTTT. It is translated as CASSHSGTGELFF.

A few counts support this clonotype. The chain uses TRBV12-3 or TRBV12-4 and TRBJ1-1; D remains ambiguous. The CDR3 runs 13 residues. V was cut by 6 bases and J by 1 base, with 9 bases left in between. CDR3 DNA: TGTGCCAGCAGGACGACGGCGAACACTGAAGCTTTCTTT. It translates to CASRTTANTEAFF.

This clonotype has just a few counts. V is TRBV19 and J is TRBJ2-1; maybe TRBD2 (6 bases). Germline CDR1 is LNHDA and CDR2 is SQIVND (reference sequence). The V and J ends lost 4 bases and 0 bases respectively, with 10 bases between them. The CDR3 length is 15 residues. The CDR3 nucleotides read TGTGCCAGTAGTAGCCTAGCGAGCTCCTACAATGAGCAGTTCTTC. It encodes CASSSLASSYNEQFF.